These 26 T cell receptor beta chains came from one sample sequenced in a study of shared clonotypes between healthy human individuals. Sequenced by immunoSEQ multiplex PCR; TCRdb stores in-frame clones only, minus some. The data contain more than 550,000 clones, around 90% of them seen just once; the ten biggest clones take up 34%. Sequencing was performed on memory CD8+ T cells from PBMCs. Noted subset: CD45RO+ cells pooled with CCR7-negative TemRA cells. These receptors came from a man younger than 35 in good health. Some clones in this sample may be carry-over from other donors' samples.

The chain has TRBV13 and TRBJ2-7; 7 bases align to TRBD1. V shed 4 bases, J shed 1 base, and the junction held 4 bases outside the gene matches. From germline, CDR1 is PRHDT and CDR2 FYEKMQ (reference sequence). The CDR3 spans 14 residues. CDR3 residues: CASSSEQGSYEQYF. CDR3 bases: TGTGCCAGCAGCTCCGAACAGGGGTCCTACGAGCAGTACTTC. Variable domain in full (rest from reference TRBV13 and TRBJ2-7): AAGVIQSPRHLIKEKRETATLKCYPIPRHDTVYWYQQGPGQDPQFLISFYEKMQSDKGSIPDRFSAQQFSDYHSELNMSSLELGDSALYFCASSSEQGSYEQYFGPGTRLTVT.

The rearrangement links TRBV7-2 to TRBJ2-5; D ambiguous. The CDR3 sequence is 11 residues long. Germline V gene sequence: CDR1 SGHTA, CDR2 FQGNSA. Trimming cost V 3 bases and J 4 bases, with 3 bases left between them. The CDR3 nucleotides read TGTGCCAGCAGCTTTCTAGAGACCCAGTACTTC. As protein: CASSFLETQYF.

The chain uses TRBV29-1 and TRBJ2-7; possibly TRBD2 for D (6 bases). The CDR3 spans 12 residues. V was clipped by 6 bases and J by 3 bases, with 12 bases between them. The germline V gene encodes CDR1 SQVTM and CDR2 ANQGSEA. Here the CDR3 DNA reads TGCAGCGTCGCGGGGACCGACTACGAGCAGTACTTC. Protein sequence: CSVAGTDYEQYF.

The chain recombines TRBV4-1 with TRBJ1-1; D is uncertain. The CDR3 spans 13 residues. The germline CDR1 and CDR2 sequences are MGHRA and YSYEKL. V was shortened by 2 bases and J by 7 bases, with 11 bases between the two germline ends. CDR3 DNA sequence: TGCGCCAGCAGCCAATCCTCCAGAAATGAAGCTTTCTTT. Protein: CASSQSSRNEAFF.

J is TRBJ2-7 and V is TRBV2; a possible D gene is TRBD1 (5 bases). Germline lookup yields CDR1 SNHLY and CDR2 FYNNEI. CDR3 length: 13 amino acids. Trimming pared 10 bases from V and 0 bases from J, leaving 13 bases between. CDR3 sequence: CAIRDRSSYEQYF. CDR3 sequence (DNA): TGTGCCATCCGAGACAGAAGCTCCTACGAGCAGTACTTC.

A single count supports this clone. The gene calls are TRBV13 and TRBJ2-3; possible D gene TRBD2, 7 bases. V was clipped by 4 bases and J by 2 bases, with 19 bases between them. The CDR3 extends over 17 amino acids. Germline-derived CDR1 and CDR2 are PRHDT and FYEKMQ (reference sequence). In nucleotides, the CDR3 is TGTGCCAGCAGCTCCCGAGGGGGGGGAGCGGTCACAGATACGCAGTATTTT. Protein product: CASSSRGGGAVTDTQYF. Full variable domain (missing parts from reference TRBV13 and TRBJ2-3): AAGVIQSPRHLIKEKRETATLKCYPIPRHDTVYWYQQGPGQDPQFLISFYEKMQSDKGSIPDRFSAQQFSDYHSELNMSSLELGDSALYFCASSSRGGGAVTDTQYFGPGTRLTVL.

As DNA, the CDR3 is TGCGCCAGCAGCCAGGACAGGGGGGTCGCGTATGGCTACACCTTC. Its translation is CASSQDRGVAYGYTF. The chain is built from TRBV4-3 and TRBJ1-2, with TRBD1 identical over 10 bases. The CDR3 is made up of 15 amino acids. Germline CDR1 LGHNA, CDR2 YSLEER. The junction had 6 bases not matched to a gene; V was cut back by 3 bases and J by 5 bases.

The sample holds one count of this clone. The chain employs TRBV11-2 and TRBJ1-4; no reliable D call. Germline CDR1 reads SGHAT; CDR2 reads FQNNGV. Trimming took 1 base from V and 13 from J, leaving 13 bases between them. The CDR3 runs to 13 residues. The DNA of the CDR3 is TGTGCCAGCAGCTTAGGGACTCCCGGCGGACTGTTTTTT. This encodes CASSLGTPGGLFF.

V usage is TRBV21-1 and J usage is TRBJ1-2; the table's D call TRBD1 went unverified against the DNA. TRBV21-1 corresponds to a pseudogene. The CDR3 runs to 14 residues. CDR3 amino acids: CASSMAGGKSGYTF. In DNA form, the CDR3 reads TGTGCCAGCAGCATGGCAGGGGGAAAAAGTGGCTACACCTTC.

J is TRBJ2-2 and V is TRBV27; tentatively, D is TRBD2 (5 bases). Germline CDR1 MNHEY, CDR2 SMNVEV (reference sequence). CDR3 size: 14 residues. The germline V and J ends were trimmed by 5 bases and 5 bases, with 12 bases remaining between them. The chain's CDR3 is CASSKQPGTGELFF. CDR3 DNA sequence: TGTGCCAGCAGTAAGCAGCCGGGGACCGGGGAGCTGTTTTTT.

This sequence joins TRBV2 and TRBJ2-2; D gene unclear. Germline V gene lookup returns CDR1 SNHLY and CDR2 FYNNEI. There are 16 residues in the CDR3. Trimming pared 4 bases from V and 2 bases from J, leaving 14 bases between. CDR3 in amino acids: CASSAAYRFNTGELFF. DNA for the CDR3: TGTGCCAGCAGTGCCGCGTACCGCTTTAACACCGGGGAGCTGTTTTTT.

This rearrangement joins TRBV27 to TRBJ2-7; TRBD2 is a possible D gene (6 bases). Trimming took 7 bases from V and 5 from J, leaving 21 bases between them. This CDR3 has 15 residues. Per germline, CDR1 MNHEY and CDR2 SMNVEV (reference sequence). The CDR3 here is CASTPLPTSYHEQYF. The DNA of the CDR3 is TGTGCCAGCACCCCCCTCCCGACTAGTTATCACGAGCAGTACTTC.

This sequence joins TRBV4-1 and TRBJ2-1; no definite D call. The V gene lost 0 bases and the J gene lost 3 bases, with 9 bases spanning the gap. Germline V lookup: CDR1 MGHRA, CDR2 YSYEKL. The CDR3 covers 15 residues. For the CDR3, the DNA is TGCGCCAGCAGCCAAGAAGAAACAAACTACAATGAGCAGTTCTTC. Its translation: CASSQEETNYNEQFF.

V usage is TRBV4-1 and J usage is TRBJ1-3, with 7 bases that match TRBD1. Trimming cost V 1 base and J 0 bases; bases outside gene matches: 0. The germline V gene has CDR1 MGHRA and CDR2 YSYEKL. The CDR3 has 15 amino acids. The CDR3 DNA reads TGCGCCAGCAGCCAAGGACAGGGCTCTGGAAACACCATATATTTT. Translating gives CASSQGQGSGNTIYF.

The count of this clone is one. This rearrangement joins TRBV5-1 to TRBJ2-7; 7 positions match TRBD1. Trimming removed 2 bases from V and 7 bases from J; junction bases left unmatched: 9. The germline gives CDR1 SGHRS, CDR2 YFSETQ. The CDR3 covers 14 residues. CDR3 DNA sequence: TGCGCCAGCAGCTTTGACAGGGCCCCACCGGAGCAGTACTTC. Its translation: CASSFDRAPPEQYF.

This clone was picked up a small number of times. The V call is TRBV30, the J call TRBJ1-2; unclear D gene. Trimming left V 3 bases short and J 4 bases short, with 12 bases between. The CDR3 has 13 residues. Germline V gives CDR1 GTSNPN, CDR2 SVGIG (reference sequence). The CDR3 loop is CAWSGWRPYGYTF. The CDR3 region has the DNA TGTGCCTGGAGCGGTTGGAGGCCCTATGGCTACACCTTC.

The CDR3 reads CASSRDPNEKLFF. CDR3 bases: TGTGCCAGCAGCCGGGACCCTAATGAAAAACTGTTTTTT. The chain combines TRBV16 with TRBJ1-4, with a weak D call TRBD1 (5 bases). Germline CDR1 is KGHSY and CDR2 is FQNENV. Between the trimmed V and J ends, which lost 4 bases and 3 bases, there was a span of 6 bases. There are 13 residues in the CDR3. Full variable domain (missing parts from reference TRBV16 and TRBJ1-4): GEEVAQTPKHLVRGEGQKAKLYCAPIKGHSYVFWYQQVLKNEFKFLISFQNENVFDETGMPKERFSAKCLPNSPCSLEIQATKLEDSAVYFCASSRDPNEKLFFGSGTQLSVL.

This chain links TRBV6-1 with TRBJ2-1, with D hard to call. The CDR3 has 14 amino acids. Deletions cut 3 bases from V and 5 bases from J, with 11 bases between. CDR1 is MNHNS, CDR2 SASEGT, per germline. CDR3 bases: TGTGCCAGCAGTGAGGACCCTAGGGACAATGAGCAGTTCTTC. The encoded protein is CASSEDPRDNEQFF.

The CDR3: CASSFGLAGAHGYNEQFF. In DNA, the CDR3 is TGTGCCAGCAGCTTCGGACTAGCGGGAGCCCATGGGTACAATGAGCAGTTCTTC. The genes are TRBV5-4 and TRBJ2-1; TRBD2 matches 13 bases. The CDR3 length is 18 residues. The germline gives CDR1 SGHNT, CDR2 YYREEE (reference sequence). Trimming removed 2 bases from V and 4 bases from J; junction bases left unmatched: 9.

CDR3 sequence: CASTGLGPDYNEQFF. CDR3 sequence (DNA): TGTGCCAGCACTGGACTAGGACCGGACTACAATGAGCAGTTCTTC. This sequence joins TRBV6-6 and TRBJ2-1, with 7 positions matching TRBD2. Germline CDR1 reads MNHNY; CDR2 reads SVGAGI (reference sequence). The CDR3 is 15 residues long. Trimming cost V 7 bases and J 3 bases; bases outside gene matches: 9.

This chain joins TRBV28 and TRBJ2-5; D might be TRBD1 or TRBD2, each matching 5 bases. This CDR3 is built from 14 residues. Germline lookup yields CDR1 MDHEN and CDR2 SYDVKM. Trimming removed 2 bases from V and 0 bases from J, with 7 bases in between. CDR3 DNA sequence: TGTGCCAGCAGTTTAGGGACGTACCAAGAGACCCAGTACTTC. This encodes CASSLGTYQETQYF.

The CDR3 reads CASSFSPRIASYEQYF. The CDR3 DNA follows: TGTGCCAGCAGCTTCAGTCCCAGGATAGCCTCCTACGAGCAGTACTTC. The chain uses TRBV7-9 and TRBJ2-7; no clear D gene. V was clipped by 3 bases and J by 0 bases, with 15 bases between them. CDR3 length: 16 residues. Germline V CDR1 and CDR2: SEHNR, FQNEAQ (reference sequence).

V gene TRBV2 combines with J gene TRBJ1-2; D is perhaps TRBD1 (5 bases). Trimming took 10 bases from V and 6 from J, leaving 15 bases between them. This CDR3 has 12 residues. Looked up from germline, CDR1 is SNHLY and CDR2 is FYNNEI. In DNA, the CDR3 is TGTGCCACCCCCAGACAGAGGGATGGCTACACCTTC. Translation: CATPRQRDGYTF.

The chain recombines TRBV28 with TRBJ1-2; the match to TRBD1 covers 7 bases. Germline loops: CDR1 MDHEN, CDR2 SYDVKM. The J segment lost 4 bases and the V segment lost 4 bases, leaving 18 bases of the junction unmatched. This CDR3 contains 18 residues. The CDR3 coding sequence is TGTGCCAGCAGTTCTTCCCGGGACAGACCTGCTGGGTTCTATGGCTACACCTTC. Encoded protein: CASSSSRDRPAGFYGYTF.

The count of this clone is one. The V and J genes are TRBV5-1 and TRBJ2-7; a possible D gene is TRBD1 (6 bases). Germline V CDR1 and CDR2: SGHRS, YFSETQ. This CDR3 is built from 15 residues. V was shortened by 5 bases and J by 0 bases, with 15 bases between the two germline ends. The CDR3, as DNA: TGCGCCAGCAGGACTGAAAGGGGGAGCTCCTACGAGCAGTACTTC. Encoded protein: CASRTERGSSYEQYF.

The chain employs TRBV5-4 and TRBJ1-2; 7 bases are a match to TRBD1. The V and J ends lost 4 bases and 11 bases, in that order; junction bases with no gene match: 11. The CDR3 sequence is 13 residues long. CDR1 and CDR2 (germline): SGHNT, YYREEE (reference sequence). The CDR3 reads CASSLWTGELYTF. DNA of the CDR3: TGTGCCAGCAGCCTATGGACAGGAGAACTATACACCTTC.